The source of this T cell receptor beta chain is a study of blood T cell repertoires in COVID-19. In the study's own analysis: It was from reference gene primer amplification that nucleated cell counts were estimated. Produced via immunoSEQ multiplex PCR; TCRdb's table is partial and in-frame only. V and J calls and clone size are copied from that table; D and trimming were computed from the DNA. Of about 200,000 clones in the sample, roughly 82% were seen once. The sequence was collected from a woman aged 55-70 years with COVID-19, enrolled during active disease. Sequencing used peripheral blood.

CDR3 region: CASSNWTATYSNYGYTF. The CDR3 DNA reads TGTGCCAGTAGTAATTGGACAGCTACCTATTCTAACTATGGCTACACCTTC. The chain uses TRBV19 and TRBJ1-2; the D gene is possibly TRBD1 (6 bases). The ends were cut back, 4 bases at V and 0 bases at J, with 18 bases in the middle. The CDR3 totals 17 residues. Germline-derived CDR1 and CDR2 are LNHDA and SQIVND (reference sequence). The entire variable domain, with the rest obtained from reference TRBV19 and TRBJ1-2, is as follows: DGGITQSPKYLFRKEGQNVTLSCEQNLNHDAMYWYRQDPGQGLRLIYYSQIVNDFQKGDIAEGYSVSREKKESFPLTVTSAQKNPTAFYLCASSNWTATYSNYGYTFGSGTRLTVV.